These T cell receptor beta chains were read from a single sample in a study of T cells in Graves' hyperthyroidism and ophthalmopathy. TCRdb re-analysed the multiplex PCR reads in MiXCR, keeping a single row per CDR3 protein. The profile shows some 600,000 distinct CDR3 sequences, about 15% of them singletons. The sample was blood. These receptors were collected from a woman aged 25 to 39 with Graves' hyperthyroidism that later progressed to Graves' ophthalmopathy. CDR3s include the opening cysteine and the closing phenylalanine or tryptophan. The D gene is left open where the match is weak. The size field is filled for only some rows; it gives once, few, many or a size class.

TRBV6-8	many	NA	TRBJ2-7	TGTGCCAGCAGTTACGGAGCCGGCGGAGGGGGGAACTACGAGCAGTACTTC	CASSYGAGGGGNYEQYF
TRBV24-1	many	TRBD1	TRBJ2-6	TGTGCCACCAGCCGGACAGGGTCTGGGGCCAACGTCCTGACTTTC	CATSRTGSGANVLTF
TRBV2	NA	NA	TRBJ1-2	TGTGCCAGCAGAAATCGACAGGGCTACACCTTC	CASRNRQGYTF
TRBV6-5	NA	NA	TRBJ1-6	TGTGCCAGCAGTTACTCGGCGAGCTCCTATAATTCACCCCTCCACTTT	CASSYSASSYNSPLHF
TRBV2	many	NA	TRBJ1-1	TGTACCCTTTCAGGAGCTTTCTTT	CTLSGAFF
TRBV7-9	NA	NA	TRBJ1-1	TGTGCCAGCAGCTTAGATCTGGGGACCGTTAGGCGGGGGACTGAAGCTTTCTTT	CASSLDLGTVRRGTEAFF
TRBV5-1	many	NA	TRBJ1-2	TGCGCCAGCACCTCGGGGGCCCCTGAGACCATCGCCTTC	CASTSGAPETIAF
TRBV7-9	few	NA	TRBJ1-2	TGTGCCAGCAGCCTAGGGGGGACCGTCTCGGGCTACACCTTC	CASSLGGTVSGYTF
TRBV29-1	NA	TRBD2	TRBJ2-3	TGCAGCGCCCAGCGGGAGACAGATACGCAGTATTTT	CSAQRETDTQYF
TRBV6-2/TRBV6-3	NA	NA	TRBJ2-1	TGTGCCAGCAGTTCGAAGGAGTACAATGAGCAGTTCTTC	CASSSKEYNEQFF
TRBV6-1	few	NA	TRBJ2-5	TGTGCCAGCAGATCCACAGGGAGGCAAGAGACCCAGTACTTC	CASRSTGRQETQYF
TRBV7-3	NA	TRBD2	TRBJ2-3	TGTGCCAGCAGCCTCACCCCCCGGGGTAGCGGGAGCACAGATACGCAGTATTTT	CASSLTPRGSGSTDTQYF
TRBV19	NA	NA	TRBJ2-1	TGTGCCAGTAGTATAGGGGCCGGGTCCCATGAGCAGTTCTTC	CASSIGAGSHEQFF
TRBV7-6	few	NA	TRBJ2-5	TGTGCCAGCAGCTCAAAGGGCGCACCGGCCAAGACCCAGTACTTC	CASSSKGAPAKTQYF
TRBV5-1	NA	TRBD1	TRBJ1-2	TGCGCCAGCAGCCCCTCACAGGGGACAGGCTACACCTTC	CASSPSQGTGYTF
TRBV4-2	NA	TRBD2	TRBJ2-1	TGTGCCAGCAGCCAAGAAGGCCCTAGCGGGATATTCGATGAGCAGTTCTTC	CASSQEGPSGIFDEQFF
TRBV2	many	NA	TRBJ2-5	TGTGCCAGCAGTGAAGGCTTACGAGGGCAAGAGACCCAGTACTTC	CASSEGLRGQETQYF